The clone carrying this T cell receptor (beta chain) was counted a few times. Its matching antigen is unknown. The data are from a study of post-analysis software for immune sequencing data. The overall study: The disease courses spanned relapsing-remitting, secondary progressive and progressive-relapsing forms of multiple sclerosis.

This CDR3 has 14 amino acids. Trimming removed 8 bases at V and 7 bases at J, with 20 bases between. Incorporated into the TCR beta cDNA libraries were unique molecular identifiers, which served to reduce PCR and sequencing biases. About 500,000 cDNA molecules were obtained per 1 to 10 million input T cells. One entry per CDR3 protein results from TCRdb running MiXCR on the PCR reads. Of about 770,000 distinct CDR3 sequences in the sample, more than 45% are singletons; the top ten hold roughly 4.5%. Study results and limitations: Pronounced co-clustering by F measure was evident among identically batched samples. The study found TRBV5-6, TRBV5-1 and TRBV20-1 among a handful of TRBV segments more frequent in patients than controls. Patients with multiple sclerosis recorded significantly lower normalized Chao1 diversity than controls, the study found.

The specimen was blood. The receptor was isolated from a girl between 10 and 17 years old with multiple sclerosis. This rearrangement joins TRBV12-3 or TRBV12-4 to TRBJ1-2; possible D gene TRBD1, 5 bases. The CDR3 DNA follows: TGTGCCAGCCGACCCTTGGCGGGACTCTCTGGCTACACCTTC. It specifies CASRPLAGLSGYTF.